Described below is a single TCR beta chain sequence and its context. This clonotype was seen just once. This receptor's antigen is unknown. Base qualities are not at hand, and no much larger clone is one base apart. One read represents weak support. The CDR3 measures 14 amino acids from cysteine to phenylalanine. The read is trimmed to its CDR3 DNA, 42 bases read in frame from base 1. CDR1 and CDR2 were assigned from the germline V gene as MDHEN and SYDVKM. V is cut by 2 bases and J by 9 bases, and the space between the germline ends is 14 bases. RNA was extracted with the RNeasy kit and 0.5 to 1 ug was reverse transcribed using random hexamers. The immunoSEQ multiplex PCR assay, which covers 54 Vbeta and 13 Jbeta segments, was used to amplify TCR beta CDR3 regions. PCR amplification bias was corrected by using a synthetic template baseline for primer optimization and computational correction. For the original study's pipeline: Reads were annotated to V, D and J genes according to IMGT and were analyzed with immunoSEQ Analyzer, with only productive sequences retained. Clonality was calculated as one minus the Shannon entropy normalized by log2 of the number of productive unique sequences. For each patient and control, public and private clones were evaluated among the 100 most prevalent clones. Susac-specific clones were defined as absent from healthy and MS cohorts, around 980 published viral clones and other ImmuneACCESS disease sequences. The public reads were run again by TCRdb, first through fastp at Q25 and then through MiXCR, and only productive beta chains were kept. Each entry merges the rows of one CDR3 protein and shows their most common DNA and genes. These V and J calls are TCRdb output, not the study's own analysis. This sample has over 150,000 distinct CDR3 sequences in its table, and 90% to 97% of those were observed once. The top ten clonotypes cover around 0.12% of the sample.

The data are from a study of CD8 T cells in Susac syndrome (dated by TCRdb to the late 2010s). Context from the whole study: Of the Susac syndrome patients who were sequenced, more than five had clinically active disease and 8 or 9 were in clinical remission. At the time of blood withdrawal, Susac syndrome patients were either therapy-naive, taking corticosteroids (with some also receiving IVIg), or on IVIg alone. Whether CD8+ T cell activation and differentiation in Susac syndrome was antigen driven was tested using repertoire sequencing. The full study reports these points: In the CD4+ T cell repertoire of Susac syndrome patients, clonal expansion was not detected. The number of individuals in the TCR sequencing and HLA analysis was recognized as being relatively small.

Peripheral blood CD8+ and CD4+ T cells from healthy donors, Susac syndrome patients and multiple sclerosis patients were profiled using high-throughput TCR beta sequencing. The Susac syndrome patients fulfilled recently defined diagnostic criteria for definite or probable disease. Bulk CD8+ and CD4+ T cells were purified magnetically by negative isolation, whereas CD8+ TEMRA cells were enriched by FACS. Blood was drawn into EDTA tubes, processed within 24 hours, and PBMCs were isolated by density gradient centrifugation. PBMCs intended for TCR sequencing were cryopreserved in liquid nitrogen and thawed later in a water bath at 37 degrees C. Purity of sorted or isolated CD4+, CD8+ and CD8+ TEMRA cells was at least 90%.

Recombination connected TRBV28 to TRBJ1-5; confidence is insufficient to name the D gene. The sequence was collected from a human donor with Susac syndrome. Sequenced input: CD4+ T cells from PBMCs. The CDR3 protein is CASSLRVRSTPQHF. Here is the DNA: TGTGCCAGCAGTTTAAGGGTTCGATCTACGCCCCAGCATTTT. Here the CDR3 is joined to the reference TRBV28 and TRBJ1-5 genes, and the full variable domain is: DVKVTQSSRYLVKRTGEKVFLECVQDMDHENMFWYRQDPGLGLRLIYFSYDVKMKEKGDIPEGYSVSREKKERFSLILESASTNQTSMYLCASSLRVRSTPQHFGDGTRLSIL.